This T cell receptor (beta chain) was recorded in a study of CD8 T cells in Susac syndrome. This CDR3 spans 11 amino acids. Trimming cost V 6 bases and J 11 bases; bases outside gene matches: 6. Germline V lookup: CDR1 SNHLY, CDR2 FYNNEI. It was with random hexamers that roughly 0.45 to 1 ug RNA was reverse transcribed. TCRdb independently ran MiXCR on the immunoSEQ multiplex PCR reads; one entry per CDR3 protein. The sample lists around 45,000 distinct CDR3 sequences; approximately 93% were seen once. The rearrangement links TRBV2 to TRBJ1-1; 7 nucleotides line up with TRBD1. The material sequenced was CD8+ T cells from PBMCs. The sequence came from a human donor in good health. Here the CDR3 DNA reads TGTGCCAGCAGGCAGGACAGGCGGGCTTTCTTT. Protein product: CASRQDRRAFF.